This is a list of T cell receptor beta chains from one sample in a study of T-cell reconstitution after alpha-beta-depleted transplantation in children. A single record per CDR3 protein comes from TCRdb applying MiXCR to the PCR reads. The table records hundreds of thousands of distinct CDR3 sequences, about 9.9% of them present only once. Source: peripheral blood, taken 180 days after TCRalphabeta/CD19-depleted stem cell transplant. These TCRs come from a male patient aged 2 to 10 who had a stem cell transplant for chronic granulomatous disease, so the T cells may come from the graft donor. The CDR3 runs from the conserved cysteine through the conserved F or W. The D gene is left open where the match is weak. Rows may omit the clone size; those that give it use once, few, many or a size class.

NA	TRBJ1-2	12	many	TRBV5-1	TGCGCCAGCAGCTTGAACAGTTTGGACTACACCTTC	CASSLNSLDYTF
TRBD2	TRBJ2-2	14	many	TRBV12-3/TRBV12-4	TGTGCCAGCAGCCCGGGGGGACTCACCGGGGAGCTGTTTTTT	CASSPGGLTGELFF
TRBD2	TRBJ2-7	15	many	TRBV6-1	TGTGCCAGCAGCGCGACTAGCGAACCGATCTACGAGCAGTACTTC	CASSATSEPIYEQYF
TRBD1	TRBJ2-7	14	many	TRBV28	TGTGCCAGCAGCCCGCGGACAGGGTCCCACGAGCAGTACTTC	CASSPRTGSHEQYF
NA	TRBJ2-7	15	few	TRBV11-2	TGTGCCAGCAGCTTAGGGGTAGGGGGAGGTTCCGAGCAGTACTTC	CASSLGVGGGSEQYF
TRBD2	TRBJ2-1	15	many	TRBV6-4	TGTGCCAGCAGCGAACTAGCGGGAGACTACAATGAGCAGTTCTTC	CASSELAGDYNEQFF
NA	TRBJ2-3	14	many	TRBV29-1	TGCAGCGTTGACGCGCGGGTTAGAACAGATACGCAGTATTTT	CSVDARVRTDTQYF
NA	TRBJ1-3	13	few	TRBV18	TGTGCCAGCTCACCAAGGATCGGAAACACCATATATTTT	CASSPRIGNTIYF
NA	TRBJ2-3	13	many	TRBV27	TGTGCCAGCGCTAGTGGGGGCGCAGATACGCAGTATTTT	CASASGGADTQYF
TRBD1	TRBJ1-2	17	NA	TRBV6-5	TGTGCCAGCAGGTACCGACCGACAGGGTTACTCGACTATGGCTACACCTTC	CASRYRPTGLLDYGYTF
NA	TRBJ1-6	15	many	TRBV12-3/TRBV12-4	TGTGCCAGCAGCTCTGACAGGAGGTTTGAGTCACCCCTCCACTTT	CASSSDRRFESPLHF
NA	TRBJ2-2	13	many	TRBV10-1	TGCGCCAGCAGTGAAGTCCGCGGAGGAGAGCTGTTTTTT	CASSEVRGGELFF
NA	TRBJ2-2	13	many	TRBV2	TGTGCCAGACTAGAAACGAACACCGGGGAGCTGTTTTTT	CARLETNTGELFF
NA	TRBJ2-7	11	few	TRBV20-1	TGCAGTGCTAGATCGTTCGGAGAGCAGTACTTC	CSARSFGEQYF
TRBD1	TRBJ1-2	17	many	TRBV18	TGTGCCAGCTCACCACAACCGATGACAGGGGAGTTGGATGGCTACACCTTC	CASSPQPMTGELDGYTF
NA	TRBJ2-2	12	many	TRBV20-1	TGCAGTCTTCCCATTGGGGCCGGGGAGCTGTTTTTT	CSLPIGAGELFF
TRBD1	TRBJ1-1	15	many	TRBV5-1	TGCGCCAGCACCACAGGAGGGGGCGCCTGGACTGAAGCTTTCTTT	CASTTGGGAWTEAFF
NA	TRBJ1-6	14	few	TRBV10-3	TGTGCCACGGGGGACGAAGGAAATAATTCACCCCTCCACTTT	CATGDEGNNSPLHF
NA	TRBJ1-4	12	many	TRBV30	TGTGCCTGGGGACTTCATAATGAAAAACTGTTTTTT	CAWGLHNEKLFF
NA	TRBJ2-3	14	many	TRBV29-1	TGCAGCGTTGTTTTAGGGATGAGCACAGATACGCAGTATTTT	CSVVLGMSTDTQYF
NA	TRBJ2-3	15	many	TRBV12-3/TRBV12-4	TGTGCCAGCAGTTTAGGAAAAGGACAGTTAGATACGCAGTATTTT	CASSLGKGQLDTQYF
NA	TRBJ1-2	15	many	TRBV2	TGTGCCAGCAGTGAAGCGAGGAGGGTATCCTATGGCTACACCTTC	CASSEARRVSYGYTF
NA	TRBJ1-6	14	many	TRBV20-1	TGCAGTGAGAGGGTCAGCGGTGGATTCTCACCCCTCCACTTT	CSERVSGGFSPLHF
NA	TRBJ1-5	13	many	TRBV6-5	TGTGCCAGCAGTCAGGGAGGCAGTCAGCCCCAGCATTTT	CASSQGGSQPQHF
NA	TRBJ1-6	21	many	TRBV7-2	TGTGCCAGCAGCTTCTTTGTACCGGCCCTGACAGACCTTTCACATAATTCACCCCTCCACTTT	CASSFFVPALTDLSHNSPLHF
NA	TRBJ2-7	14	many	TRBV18	TGTGCCAGCTCACCCTCGGACGCAGCCTACGAGCAGTACTTC	CASSPSDAAYEQYF
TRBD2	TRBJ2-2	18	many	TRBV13	TGTGCCAGCAGCTTATTGGGGACTAGCGGGAGCGTCACCGGGGAGCTGTTTTTT	CASSLLGTSGSVTGELFF
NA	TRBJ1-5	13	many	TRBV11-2	TGTGCCAGCAGCTTAGGTGCTGATCAGCCCCAGCATTTT	CASSLGADQPQHF
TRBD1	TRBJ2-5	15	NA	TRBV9	TGTGCCAGCAGCGTAGGCGGGACAGGACAAGAGACCCAGTACTTC	CASSVGGTGQETQYF
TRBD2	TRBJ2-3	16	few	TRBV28	TGTGCCAGCAGTCCTACTAGCGGGAGAAGCACAGATACGCAGTATTTT	CASSPTSGRSTDTQYF
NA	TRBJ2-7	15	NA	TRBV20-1	TGCAGTGCCTCTCCCCTTACAGGGATATGGTACGAGCAGTACTTC	CSASPLTGIWYEQYF
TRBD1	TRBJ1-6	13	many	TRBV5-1	TGCGCCAGCAGCCGGACAGGTGATTCACCCCTCCACTTT	CASSRTGDSPLHF
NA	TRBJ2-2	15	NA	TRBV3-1	TGTGCCAGCTGTTTATCAGGATCGGTGGGCGGGGAGCTGTTTTTT	CASCLSGSVGGELFF
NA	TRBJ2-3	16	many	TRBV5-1	TGCGCCAGCAGCTCAGGGGGAGGACTTCCAGCGGATACGCAGTATTTT	CASSSGGGLPADTQYF
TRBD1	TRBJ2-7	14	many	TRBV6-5	TGTGCCAGCAGTTCACAGGGGGTCTCCTACGAGCAGTACTTC	CASSSQGVSYEQYF
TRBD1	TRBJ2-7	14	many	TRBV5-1	TGCGCCAGCAGCTCCCGGGACAGGTCCTACGAGCAGTACTTC	CASSSRDRSYEQYF
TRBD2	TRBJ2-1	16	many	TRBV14	TGTGCCAGCAGCCAAGTAAGCGGGACCCTCTACAATGAGCAGTTCTTC	CASSQVSGTLYNEQFF
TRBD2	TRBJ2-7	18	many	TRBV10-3	TGTGCCATCAGTGATCGAGGGGCCACCACTAGCGGGAACTACGAGCAGTACTTC	CAISDRGATTSGNYEQYF
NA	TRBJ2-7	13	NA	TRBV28	TGTGCCAGCAGTTCGTGGAGATCCTACGAGCAGTACTTC	CASSSWRSYEQYF
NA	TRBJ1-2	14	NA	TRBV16	TGTGCCAGCAGTCCCGGAAGGAGCTTATATGGCGACACCTTC	CASSPGRSLYGDTF
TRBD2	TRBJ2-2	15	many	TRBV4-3	TGCGCCAGCAGCCAGCGGACTAGCGACACCGGGGAGCTGTTTTTT	CASSQRTSDTGELFF
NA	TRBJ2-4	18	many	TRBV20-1	TGCAGTGCTAGAGAAGGCGTCCGAACCGGCAATACCGAGGACATTCAGTACTTC	CSAREGVRTGNTEDIQYF
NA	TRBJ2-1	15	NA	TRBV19	TGTGCCAGTAGGGCCGGGCCCAGGTCCTACAATGAGCAGTTCTTC	CASRAGPRSYNEQFF
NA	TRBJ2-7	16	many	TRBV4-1	TGCGCCAGCAGCCAAGGTGTGGGGCCTAGCTCCTACGAGCAGTACTTC	CASSQGVGPSSYEQYF
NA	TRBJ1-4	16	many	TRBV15	TGTGCCACCAGCGAACTAACCACGGCAACTAATGAAAAACTGTTTTTT	CATSELTTATNEKLFF
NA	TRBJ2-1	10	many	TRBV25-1	TGTGCCAGCAGTGGCGGGCGACAGTTCTTC	CASSGGRQFF
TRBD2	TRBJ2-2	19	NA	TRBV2	TGTGCCAGCAGCCCCTACCCCGTAATAGCGGGAGGTCTCACCGGGGAGCTGTTTTTT	CASSPYPVIAGGLTGELFF
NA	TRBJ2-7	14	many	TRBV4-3	TGCGCCAGCAGCCAAGAAGTTCGGGCGCGCGAGCAGTACTTC	CASSQEVRAREQYF
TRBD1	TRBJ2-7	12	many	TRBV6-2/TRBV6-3	TGTGCCAGCAGTGGACAGGGTCTGCCCGGGTACTTC	CASSGQGLPGYF
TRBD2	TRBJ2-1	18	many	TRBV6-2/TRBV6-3	TGTGCCAGCAGCCGACCCGGGCTAGCGGGGGCCCCAGGGGATGAGCAGTTCTTC	CASSRPGLAGAPGDEQFF
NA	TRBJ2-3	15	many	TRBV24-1	TGTGCCACCAGTGACACCAGGGGACCCACAGATACGCAGTATTTT	CATSDTRGPTDTQYF
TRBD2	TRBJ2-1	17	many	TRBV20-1	TGCAGTGCTAGAGATGAGCGGGAGGCCCTTTTCTACAATGAGCAGTTCTTC	CSARDEREALFYNEQFF
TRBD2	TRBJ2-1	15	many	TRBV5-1	TGCGCCAGCAATCGGGGACTAGCGGCCTACAATGAGCAGTTCTTC	CASNRGLAAYNEQFF
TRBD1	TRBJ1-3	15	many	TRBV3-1	TGTGCCAGCAGCTTCAAGGGGGCGAGAGGAAACACCATATATTTT	CASSFKGARGNTIYF
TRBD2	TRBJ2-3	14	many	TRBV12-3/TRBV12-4	TGTGCCAGCAGCCGTAGCGGGATCACAGATACGCAGTATTTT	CASSRSGITDTQYF